The rows below give T cell receptor beta chains drawn from one sample of a study of T cells after yellow fever vaccination. A single record per CDR3 protein comes from TCRdb applying MiXCR to the 5' RACE reads. The sample lists about 210,000 distinct CDR3 sequences; less than 3.5% were seen once. The sample consisted of CD4+ T cells sorted from PBMCs, taken 10 days after the yellow fever booster vaccination. These receptors were taken from a man between 18 and 29 years old who received the YFV17D yellow fever vaccine. Each CDR3 is given with its conserved first and last residue. Fields, in order: J gene, D gene, clone size, V gene, CDR3 protein. D genes are given only for firm matches. Clone size is stated in some rows and not others, as once, few, many or a class when expanded.

TRBJ2-4,.,many,TRBV5-1,CASSSDPNAKNIQYF
TRBJ2-7,TRBD2,.,TRBV6-2/TRBV6-3,CASSPATSGRYEQYF
TRBJ2-5,.,many,TRBV7-2,CASSLPPVETQYF
TRBJ2-7,.,few,TRBV10-3,CAISVLSPTGSYEQYF
TRBJ2-7,.,few,TRBV18,CASSPGTGHLGEQYF
TRBJ2-1,.,many,TRBV5-4,CASSLGSGTYNEQFF
TRBJ1-2,TRBD1,few,TRBV2,CASALDRGDGYTF
TRBJ2-3,TRBD2,many,TRBV7-2,CASSLTYRAGGRDTQYF
TRBJ2-5,.,many,TRBV14,CASSQAPRAMLETQYF
TRBJ2-3,TRBD2,many,TRBV7-9,CASSSISGTGGKDTQYF
TRBJ1-2,.,many,TRBV7-2,CASSLRNYGYTF
TRBJ1-5,.,.,TRBV7-2,CASTMGGRMSNQPQHF
TRBJ1-1,.,few,TRBV5-1,CASSPRASTNTEAFF
TRBJ2-3,.,.,TRBV11-2,CASSLEFVADTQYF
TRBJ1-1,TRBD1,.,TRBV15,CATSITGGTEAFF
TRBJ1-3,TRBD1,few,TRBV20-1,CSAPDRAWGNTIYF
TRBJ1-2,.,many,TRBV20-1,CSGRDTRTPLYGYTF
TRBJ2-1,.,many,TRBV12-3/TRBV12-4,CASSLGPRGSEQFF
TRBJ2-7,TRBD1,.,TRBV20-1,CSARMPQGAYEQYF
TRBJ1-4,.,many,TRBV5-1,CASSLEFPREKLFF
TRBJ1-2,.,many,TRBV20-1,CSAGSPYGYTF
TRBJ1-2,.,.,TRBV6-5,CASSPRGRPGYTF
TRBJ2-7,.,few,TRBV14,CASSHFDGYEQYF
TRBJ2-2,TRBD2,many,TRBV7-2,CASSPREGAGELFF
TRBJ1-1,.,few,TRBV18,CASSPGVPTEAFF
TRBJ1-1,TRBD1,many,TRBV4-3,CASSQTGETEAFF
TRBJ2-1,.,.,TRBV6-2/TRBV6-3,CASGLGGSYNEQFF
TRBJ1-6,.,many,TRBV20-1,CSAWANALDSPLHF
TRBJ2-7,TRBD2,.,TRBV7-2,CASSLSSGGTYEQYF
TRBJ2-1,.,many,TRBV19,CASSTSTASYNEQFF
TRBJ2-7,TRBD2,few,TRBV5-1,CASSLSGGGNSEQYF
TRBJ1-6,.,many,TRBV30,CARGEEGSPLHF
TRBJ2-1,TRBD2,few,TRBV5-3,CARSIIPRTSGGNNEQFF
TRBJ1-5,TRBD1,few,TRBV7-2,CASSLGQGPQPQHF
TRBJ2-7,TRBD1,.,TRBV6-2/TRBV6-3,CASSSGQGPYEQYF
TRBJ2-2,TRBD2,few,TRBV7-3,CASSLSSGGPGELFF
TRBJ2-4,.,few,TRBV4-3,CASSQENSLAKNIQYF
TRBJ1-4,.,.,TRBV3-1,CASSQGLPGSEKLFF
TRBJ1-3,TRBD1,few,TRBV6-6,CASSRPTGGGGNTIYF
TRBJ2-1,TRBD1,.,TRBV12-3/TRBV12-4,CASRVDRGSYNEQFF
TRBJ1-3,.,.,TRBV2,CASSPPWGDGDSGNTIYF
TRBJ1-2,TRBD1,many,TRBV6-5,CASSPWDRQYYGYTF
TRBJ1-1,.,many,TRBV7-2,CASRIAGGGTEAFF
TRBJ2-1,.,many,TRBV10-3,CAISGYNEQFF
TRBJ2-7,.,few,TRBV5-1,CASVGGDLRSEQYF
TRBJ2-2,TRBD2,.,TRBV7-8,CASSLVGLENGELFF
TRBJ2-2,.,many,TRBV12-3/TRBV12-4,CASRVGVMNTGELFF
TRBJ1-2,.,few,TRBV20-1,CSAGKWRGDYGYTF
TRBJ2-5,.,many,TRBV2,CASSQRTAAGTQYF
TRBJ2-3,TRBD1,many,TRBV7-2,CASSTGTGVADTQYF
TRBJ2-5,.,.,TRBV3-1,CASSQDAREETQYF
TRBJ2-3,.,few,TRBV18,CASSRRPGSMSTDTQYF
TRBJ1-5,TRBD1,few,TRBV2,CASSETGTPKEHF
TRBJ2-3,.,.,TRBV2,CASSGRQGSTDTQYF
TRBJ2-4,.,few,TRBV20-1,CSARESGGVIQYF
TRBJ2-5,TRBD1,.,TRBV5-1,CATGQGGGETQYF
TRBJ2-3,TRBD2,few,TRBV29-1,CSALAGGSYTQYF
TRBJ2-7,.,many,TRBV20-1,CSARPADASYEQYF
TRBJ1-2,.,.,TRBV7-9,CASSENLAGSSYTF